The 3 T cell receptor beta chains presented below share a single source sample, sequenced in a study of shared clonotypes between healthy human individuals (dated by TCRdb to between 2020 and 2021). Receptor amplification or capture employed the immunoSEQ multiplex PCR assay. TCRdb re-hosts the immuneACCESS table, in-frame sequences only. Its copies lack some clones; in the studies checked, an unresolved V gene accounts for under half of them, and the cause for the rest is not known. The sample includes about 660,000 clones, with about 74% observed a single time. The ten most abundant clones make up over 1.5% of the sample. The sequencing input was memory CD4+ T cells sorted from blood. The cell subset or site label here, explained by the study, means: CD45RA-negative fraction. These receptors were obtained from a woman aged 25 to 45 in good health.

The J gene is TRBJ2-1, the V gene TRBV30, with 10 bases matching TRBD2. The CDR3 consists of 12 residues. V shed 3 bases and J 14 bases; nucleotides not matched to a gene: 7. Germline V gene lookup returns CDR1 GTSNPN and CDR2 SVGIG (reference sequence). DNA of the CDR3: TGTGCCTGGAGGGGACCGGGGACTAGCGAGTTCTTC. It yields the protein CAWRGPGTSEFF.

The chain employs TRBV19 and TRBJ1-2, with TRBD1 matching 9 bases. CDR1 and CDR2 from the germline V gene are LNHDA and SQIVND (reference sequence). This CDR3 has 15 amino acids. The trim removed 7 bases at V and 4 bases at J, leaving 10 bases unmatched. As DNA, the CDR3 is TGTGCCAGTAAACCCGGACAGGGGTTCATCTATGGCTACACCTTC. Translation: CASKPGQGFIYGYTF.

The chain has TRBV10-2 and TRBJ2-3; maybe TRBD2 (5 bases). Between the trimmed V and J ends, which lost 7 bases and 0 bases, there was a span of 5 bases. Germline loops: CDR1 WSHSY, CDR2 SAAADI. The CDR3 runs 12 residues. CDR3 in DNA: TGCGCCAGCACTAGCAGCACAGATACGCAGTATTTT. As protein: CASTSSTDTQYF.